Listed here are 21 T cell receptor beta chains from one sample, sequenced in a study of blood T cells in healthy people across ages. Primed by a sample-barcoded 5' primer and a J-beta primer mix, a second PCR proceeded for 7 to 11 cycles. In TCRdb, the 5' RACE reads were re-called with MiXCR into one record per CDR3 protein. The sample lists approximately 900,000 distinct CDR3 sequences, 40% to 60% seen once, with 13% in the top ten. Sequencing was done on a sample of blood. The receptors originated from a man aged 25-45 years in good health.

This clonotype was seen a handful of times. The V gene is TRBV7-2, the J gene TRBJ1-1; 9 nucleotides line up with TRBD1. Germline loops: CDR1 SGHTA, CDR2 FQGNSA. The CDR3 has 17 amino acids. The V segment lost 8 bases and the J segment 4 bases; nucleotides outside the gene matches: 17. The CDR3 reads CASRPPGQGSGSTEAFF. CDR3 nucleotide sequence: TGTGCCAGCCGCCCACCGGGACAGGGAAGTGGGAGCACTGAAGCTTTCTTT.

This chain joins TRBV6-2 or TRBV6-3 and TRBJ1-2; D uncertain. Germline CDR1 is MNHEY and CDR2 is SVGEGT. The V end was cut by 2 bases, the J end by 6 bases, with 19 bases between. The CDR3 has 16 amino acids. CDR3 sequence reads: CASSYTARALNDGYTF. The CDR3 coding sequence is TGTGCCAGCAGTTACACGGCCCGGGCCCTGAATGATGGCTACACCTTC.

The genes are TRBV18 and TRBJ1-2; D not certain. The CDR3 spans 15 residues. The germline gives CDR1 KGHSH, CDR2 LQKENI. Trimming shortened V by 4 bases and J by 2 bases, and 14 bases separated the two germline ends. The CDR3 loop reads CASSQSGPGNYGYTF. The CDR3 DNA reads as TGTGCCAGCTCACAAAGCGGACCAGGAAACTATGGCTACACCTTC.

J is TRBJ1-1 and V is TRBV20-1, with 9 bases that match TRBD1. This CDR3 contains 14 residues. Germline V gene data show CDR1 as DFQATT and CDR2 as SNEGSKA (reference sequence). J lost 3 bases, V lost 3 bases, and 5 bases had no gene match. The CDR3 protein is CSARDRDRDTEAFF. CDR3 DNA sequence: TGCAGTGCTAGGGACCGGGACAGGGACACTGAAGCTTTCTTT.

The chain combines TRBV6-6 with TRBJ2-2; 10 bases fit TRBD1. The CDR3 consists of 15 residues. With V trimmed by 8 bases and J by 2 bases, 5 bases remained unmatched. The V gene's germline CDR1 is MNHNY and CDR2 SVGAGI (reference sequence). CDR3 coding DNA: TGTGCCAGCGGCCAGACAGGGGGCAACACCGGGGAGCTGTTTTTT. Protein: CASGQTGGNTGELFF.

This clonotype appeared a few times. This chain joins TRBV29-1 and TRBJ2-7, with TRBD1 identical over 10 bases. CDR1 and CDR2 from the germline V gene are SQVTM and ANQGSEA. The CDR3 spans 13 residues. The ends lost 3 bases at V and 4 bases at J; junction bases unmatched: 3. Here the CDR3 reads CSVDGQGGYEQYF. The CDR3 region has the DNA TGCAGCGTTGACGGACAGGGGGGTTACGAGCAGTACTTC.

The chain uses TRBV7-2 and TRBJ1-5; D not resolved. Germline V CDR1 and CDR2: SGHTA, FQGNSA. Trimming removed 1 base at V and 4 bases at J, with 20 bases between. There are 18 residues in the CDR3. CDR3 sequence (DNA): TGTGCCAGCAGCTTAGTCGTGACAAGTAACAGAGGGAATCAGCCCCAGCATTTT. Translating it yields CASSLVVTSNRGNQPQHF.

This clonotype has only a few counts. The genes are TRBV4-3 and TRBJ2-1; D uncertain. The germline V and J ends were trimmed by 0 bases and 8 bases, with 8 bases remaining between them. The germline V gene has CDR1 LGHNA and CDR2 YSLEER. This CDR3 spans 13 amino acids. CDR3 loop: CASSQDRRYEQFF. The CDR3, as DNA: TGCGCCAGCAGCCAAGATAGGCGGTATGAGCAGTTCTTC.

This chain uses TRBV21-1 with TRBJ1-6; the D segment call TRBD1 is taken from the table without a DNA check. TRBV21-1 is a documented pseudogene. The CDR3 totals 14 residues. In DNA form, the CDR3 reads TGTGCCAGCAGCACTCCTACAGGCTATTCACCCCTCCACTTT. Translation: CASSTPTGYSPLHF.

V usage is TRBV20-1 and J usage is TRBJ1-5; D gene unclear. Germline-derived CDR1 and CDR2 are DFQATT and SNEGSKA (reference sequence). This CDR3 has 16 residues. Trimming stripped 0 bases from V and 0 bases from J, with 12 bases between. The CDR3: CSARDQRATSNQPQHF. The CDR3 region has the DNA TGCAGTGCTAGAGATCAGAGAGCAACTAGCAATCAGCCCCAGCATTTT.

This clonotype was observed a few times. The chain employs TRBV5-1 and TRBJ2-7, with a weak D call TRBD2 (6 bases). Germline V gene sequence: CDR1 SGHRS, CDR2 YFSETQ. There are 13 residues in the CDR3. V lost 4 bases, J lost 3 bases, and 11 bases lay in between. CDR3 sequence: CASSISGLYEQYF. DNA for the CDR3: TGCGCCAGCAGCATTAGCGGCCTCTACGAGCAGTACTTC.

The chain couples TRBV11-3 to TRBJ2-1; maybe TRBD1 (6 bases). V lost 4 bases and J lost 2, with 12 bases in between. Germline CDR1 is SGHNT and CDR2 is YENEEA. The CDR3 runs 15 residues. CDR3 in DNA: TGTGCCAGCAGCTCCCAGGGGTTTCCCTACAATGAGCAGTTCTTC. Its translation: CASSSQGFPYNEQFF.

The rearrangement links TRBV20-1 to TRBJ1-2; D is unclear. In germline, CDR1 is DFQATT, CDR2 SNEGSKA (reference sequence). CDR3 size: 12 residues. Trimming stripped 5 bases from V and 3 bases from J, with 10 bases between. The CDR3 bases are TGCAGTGCTGGAAGACCGGACTATGGCTACACCTTC. It encodes CSAGRPDYGYTF.

CDR3 residues: CASSQGPGPYEQYF. The CDR3 DNA follows: TGTGCCAGCAGCCAAGGTCCGGGCCCGTACGAGCAGTACTTC. The chain recombines TRBV3-1 with TRBJ2-7, with D hard to call. This CDR3 spans 14 amino acids. The V and J ends lost 1 base and 4 bases respectively, with 11 bases between them. The germline V gene has CDR1 LGHDT and CDR2 YNNKEL (reference sequence).

The chain employs TRBV4-3 and TRBJ2-1; D is possibly TRBD2 (5 bases). V was pared by 6 bases and J by 0 bases, with 12 bases between. Germline-derived CDR1 and CDR2 are LGHNA and YSLEER. There are 15 residues in the CDR3. The CDR3 spells CASSSSFSSYNEQFF. CDR3 nucleotide sequence: TGCGCCAGCAGTTCTAGCTTTAGCTCCTACAATGAGCAGTTCTTC.

The sample holds a few counts of this clonotype. The chain is built from TRBV25-1 and TRBJ2-7, with D tentatively TRBD1 (5 bases). The V end was cut by 6 bases, the J end by 3 bases, with 18 bases between. Germline V CDR1 and CDR2: MGHDK, SYGVNS. CDR3 length: 15 amino acids. The CDR3 loop reads CASRALGRNIYEQYF. CDR3 nucleotides: TGTGCCAGCAGAGCGCTGGGGCGGAATATCTACGAGCAGTACTTC.

The chain employs TRBV20-1 and TRBJ1-1; 8 bases match TRBD1. The CDR3 contains 12 residues. The germline V gene has CDR1 DFQATT and CDR2 SNEGSKA (reference sequence). With 7 bases clipped from V and 3 bases from J, the junction kept 4 bases outside the gene matches. The DNA of the CDR3 is TGCAGTGGGAACAGGGGGGACACTGAAGCTTTCTTT. This encodes CSGNRGDTEAFF.

J is TRBJ1-6 and V is TRBV30; D is unresolved. Trimming left V 1 base short and J 10 bases short, with 20 bases between. The CDR3 runs to 16 residues. Germline V gene lookup returns CDR1 GTSNPN and CDR2 SVGIG (reference sequence). For the CDR3, the DNA is TGTGCCTGGAGTGGGACTGTCCAGCCGGGTAAGTCACCCCTCCACTTT. Residues: CAWSGTVQPGKSPLHF.

This clonotype was recorded a few times. V gene TRBV29-1 combines with J gene TRBJ2-5; D is unresolved. The CDR3 runs 11 residues. V was cut by 2 bases and J by 11 bases, with 12 bases left in between. CDR1 and CDR2 (germline): SQVTM, ANQGSEA. CDR3 loop: CSVESGFGQYF. The CDR3 DNA reads TGCAGCGTTGAAAGTGGTTTTGGGCAGTACTTC.

This rearrangement joins TRBV6-5 to TRBJ2-7, with a possible D match to TRBD2 (6 bases). The CDR3 is 13 residues long. Trimming cost V 2 bases and J 4 bases, with 9 bases left between them. The germline V gene has CDR1 MNHEY and CDR2 SVGAGI. The CDR3 protein is CASSYGGDYEQYF. As DNA, the CDR3 is TGTGCCAGCAGTTACGGCGGGGATTACGAGCAGTACTTC.

This clonotype has just a few counts. The rearrangement uses TRBV27 and TRBJ1-6, with D perhaps TRBD1 (5 bases). This CDR3 spans 15 amino acids. Germline CDR1 reads MNHEY; CDR2 reads SMNVEV (reference sequence). Trimming pared 2 bases from V and 7 bases from J, leaving 12 bases between. The CDR3 here is CASSLGQGANSPLHF. The CDR3 nucleotides are TGTGCCAGCAGTTTAGGGCAGGGAGCGAATTCACCCCTCCACTTT.